This TCR beta chain was obtained from a study of OX40 agonist ivuxolimab in advanced cancers. About the research overall: Every 2 weeks, patients received ivuxolimab intravenously, dosed at 0.01 to 10 mg/kg. The study reported partial responses in three patients: one hepatocellular carcinoma, two cutaneous melanoma. Study-wide results and limits: Compared with CD4+, CD8+ T cells on average had more expanded clones.

Blood sampling was done at baseline, cycle 4 day 1, and cycle 7 day 1. TCRdb keeps only in-frame clones here, not all; method: immunoSEQ multiplex PCR. The sample records approximately 12,000 clones, about 80% being singletons. On this clone: Its antigen remains unknown.

The CDR3 extends over 10 amino acids. Germline CDR1 SGDLS, CDR2 YYNGEE. V shed 7 bases and J shed 6 bases, with 7 bases lying between them. The receptor comes from an adult with an advanced solid tumor such as melanoma, head and neck, liver or kidney cancer. The specimen comprised CD4+ or CD8+ T cells sorted from blood, sampled in a trial of the OX40 agonist ivuxolimab. V and J are TRBV9 and TRBJ1-1; D is ambiguous. The CDR3 DNA sequence: TGTGCCAGCGGGTCACCTGAAGCTTTCTTT. Translation gives CASGSPEAFF.